This TCR beta chain was recovered during a study of T cell repertoires in cytomegalovirus infection (dated by TCRdb to the late 2010s). At the level of the whole study: The HLA type of each donor mattered for the analysis, because public TCR beta signatures pointed to carriage of CMV infection along with the matching HLA type. Summary of the overall study and its limitations: The ex vivo response was dominated by HLA-C-restricted CMV-specific TCR beta clonotypes, which also provided the single most frequent clonotype in two of eight donors. In both this cohort and an independent roughly 350-donor cohort, the cumulative frequency of public TCR beta family members distinguished carriers of CMV infection plus the relevant HLA type.

This clonotype was counted many times. The clone's antigen remains unknown. The record has no base qualities; no much larger clone is one base away. Sequencing used an Illumina HiSeq 1500. Using fastp trimming at Q25 and MiXCR clonotype assembly, TCRdb reanalyzed the public sequencing data and kept in-frame beta chains. All rows with the same CDR3 protein become a single entry with the most common DNA and genes. The sample table holds more than 200,000 distinct CDR3 sequences, of which around 9% were seen once. The ten most abundant clones make up about 15% of the sample. V is clipped by 5 bases and J by 6 bases, and the sequence between their germline boundaries is 18 bases long. The CDR3 runs 15 amino acids, cysteine and phenylalanine included. Only the CDR3 DNA stays, 45 bases, in frame from base 1. CDR1 SGHTA and CDR2 FQGNSA were looked up in the germline V gene.

The source is a human donor in good health (CMV status not recorded). Some clones in this sample may be carry-over from other donors' samples. In this chain, TRBV7-2 is recombined with TRBJ2-3, with the D call perhaps TRBD1 or TRBD2, as 5 bases match in each case. The material sequenced was PBMCs. The DNA sequence follows: TGTGCCAGCAGCCCCCAATGGGGGTTGGGCGATACGCAGTATTTT. Translated, this gives CASSPQWGLGDTQYF.